This T cell receptor beta chain was observed in a study of shared clonotypes between healthy human individuals. The CDR3 extends over 14 amino acids. Germline values: CDR1 LGHNT, CDR2 FRNRAP. The ends lost 7 bases at V and 12 bases at J; junction bases unmatched: 9. The assay was immunoSEQ multiplex PCR, and TCRdb's table has in-frame clones only and misses some. The table records about 1.1 million clones, 70% to 85% of them present only once. This clonotype was obtained from a young man in good health. Some clones in this sample may be carry-over from other donors' samples. V usage is TRBV12-5 and J usage is TRBJ2-1; 13 bases align to TRBD2. The specimen was memory CD4+ T cells from PBMCs. Subset denoted: CD45RA-negative fraction. The CDR3, as DNA: TGTGCTAGTGCCACAACTAGCGGGAGGGCCGGGCAGTTCTTC. Encoded protein: CASATTSGRAGQFF.